The rows below give T cell receptor beta chains drawn from one sample of a study of T cells in Graves' hyperthyroidism and ophthalmopathy. TCRdb used MiXCR to reprocess the multiplex PCR reads, holding one entry per CDR3 protein. The sample lists under 750,000 distinct CDR3 sequences; roughly a sixth were seen once. Sample: blood. The receptor source for this set is a woman aged 50 to 60 with Graves' hyperthyroidism that later progressed to Graves' ophthalmopathy. Each CDR3 is given with its conserved first and last residue. The order of the fields is V gene, J gene, CDR3 protein.

v_gene: TRBV12-3/TRBV12-4; j_gene: TRBJ2-1; CDR3aa: CASSSPGTSGPNSYNEQFF
v_gene: TRBV5-1; j_gene: TRBJ1-1; CDR3aa: CASSLVREGTEAFF
v_gene: TRBV19; j_gene: TRBJ2-1; CDR3aa: CATIGGYNEQFF
v_gene: TRBV19; j_gene: TRBJ1-1; CDR3aa: CASSAGFRAFF
v_gene: TRBV7-9; j_gene: TRBJ1-2; CDR3aa: CASSPSPGPYGYTF
v_gene: TRBV5-1; j_gene: TRBJ1-1; CDR3aa: CASSFTGDSTEAFF
v_gene: TRBV20-1; j_gene: TRBJ1-4; CDR3aa: CSARGEKDEKLFF
v_gene: TRBV18; j_gene: TRBJ2-2; CDR3aa: CASQSGIDTGELFF
v_gene: TRBV5-1; j_gene: TRBJ2-2; CDR3aa: CASSNRGSVNGELFF
v_gene: TRBV5-4; j_gene: TRBJ2-1; CDR3aa: CASSLNLAGIYNEQFF
v_gene: TRBV18; j_gene: TRBJ1-1; CDR3aa: CASSPGQSNTEAFF
v_gene: TRBV6-5; j_gene: TRBJ1-4; CDR3aa: CASSYLSGINEKLFF
v_gene: TRBV10-3; j_gene: TRBJ1-3; CDR3aa: CAISDLSPPGTIYF
v_gene: TRBV7-9; j_gene: TRBJ1-1; CDR3aa: CASSFASANTEAFF
v_gene: TRBV6-2/TRBV6-3; j_gene: TRBJ1-4; CDR3aa: CASSYTEGPEKLFF
v_gene: TRBV19; j_gene: TRBJ1-1; CDR3aa: CASSLSATSEAFF
v_gene: TRBV2; j_gene: TRBJ2-3; CDR3aa: CASNNRDRGTDTQYF
v_gene: TRBV27; j_gene: TRBJ1-6; CDR3aa: CASSMGQRNSPLHF
v_gene: TRBV6-1; j_gene: TRBJ1-2; CDR3aa: CASSQDRDNYGYTF
v_gene: TRBV20-1; j_gene: TRBJ1-2; CDR3aa: CSATGQGDGGYTF
v_gene: TRBV25-1; j_gene: TRBJ2-7; CDR3aa: CASSDYPHTYEQYF
v_gene: TRBV7-8; j_gene: TRBJ2-2; CDR3aa: CASSLPRQGGTGELFF
v_gene: TRBV6-2/TRBV6-3; j_gene: TRBJ1-5; CDR3aa: CASSAPGGWSNQPQHF
v_gene: TRBV12-3/TRBV12-4; j_gene: TRBJ2-3; CDR3aa: CASKNPASGGTDTQYF
v_gene: TRBV2; j_gene: TRBJ1-1; CDR3aa: CASRDVDRGSLLSTEAFF
v_gene: TRBV7-8; j_gene: TRBJ2-4; CDR3aa: CASSSRRLAKNIQYF
v_gene: TRBV7-6; j_gene: TRBJ1-4; CDR3aa: CASSLAGKTNEKLFF
v_gene: TRBV5-1; j_gene: TRBJ2-7; CDR3aa: CASSLAGQGAYEQYF
v_gene: TRBV7-2; j_gene: TRBJ2-3; CDR3aa: CASSGVQGPTDTQYF
v_gene: TRBV7-9; j_gene: TRBJ1-2; CDR3aa: CASSILETRYGYTF
v_gene: TRBV30; j_gene: TRBJ1-2; CDR3aa: CACRQSPSFRGGYTF
v_gene: TRBV14; j_gene: TRBJ2-3; CDR3aa: CASSQDRRIGTQYF
v_gene: TRBV6-5; j_gene: TRBJ2-5; CDR3aa: CASGHTGAGETQYF
v_gene: TRBV6-1; j_gene: TRBJ2-1; CDR3aa: CVSSGDRGSGEQFF
v_gene: TRBV29-1; j_gene: TRBJ2-5; CDR3aa: CSVEGQGETQYF
v_gene: TRBV12-5; j_gene: TRBJ2-5; CDR3aa: CASGPRDGQETQYF
v_gene: TRBV9; j_gene: TRBJ2-3; CDR3aa: CASSVQRGQRDTQYF
v_gene: TRBV7-9; j_gene: TRBJ2-5; CDR3aa: CASSDRDRGVETQYF
v_gene: TRBV12-3/TRBV12-4; j_gene: TRBJ1-6; CDR3aa: CASSRDLTPLHF
v_gene: TRBV24-1; j_gene: TRBJ2-3; CDR3aa: CATSDPGTGRLDTQYF
v_gene: TRBV5-1; j_gene: TRBJ2-5; CDR3aa: CASRGTGGEETQYF
v_gene: TRBV11-3; j_gene: TRBJ2-3; CDR3aa: CASSLEGLAGATDTQYF
v_gene: TRBV20-1; j_gene: TRBJ2-7; CDR3aa: CSVGHRTGYEQYF
v_gene: TRBV4-1; j_gene: TRBJ1-1; CDR3aa: CASSRPAVNTEAFF
v_gene: TRBV4-1; j_gene: TRBJ2-3; CDR3aa: CASSQLPGSTDTQYF
v_gene: TRBV2; j_gene: TRBJ1-5; CDR3aa: CASSVLGSRQPQHF